Listed below are T cell receptor beta chains from one sample, sequenced in a study of blood T cell repertoires in COVID-19. TCRdb's copy holds only in-frame clones and misses some; the assay was immunoSEQ multiplex PCR. Among around 200,000 clones listed, over 80% were seen once. Sample: peripheral blood. The receptors here all came from a human donor in a cohort sampled during active COVID-19. Both conserved end residues are part of each CDR3. Each record gives: J gene, V gene, CDR3 protein.

j_call: TRBJ1-5
v_call: TRBV9
cdr3_aa: CASTTTGTGSEGPQHF

j_call: TRBJ1-4
v_call: TRBV11-2
cdr3_aa: CASSLSPFTTNEKLFF

j_call: TRBJ1-1
v_call: TRBV5-1
cdr3_aa: CASSAGQIEAFF

j_call: TRBJ2-1
v_call: TRBV28
cdr3_aa: CASSFKLAGHHEQFF

j_call: TRBJ1-2
v_call: TRBV6-5
cdr3_aa: CASSEAGGGYGYTF

j_call: TRBJ2-7
v_call: TRBV10-3
cdr3_aa: CATGRGRYEQYF

j_call: TRBJ1-2
v_call: TRBV5-6
cdr3_aa: CASSLPTGVGGYTF

j_call: TRBJ2-7
v_call: TRBV5-6
cdr3_aa: CASTGQELEVRSYEQYF

j_call: TRBJ2-7
v_call: TRBV29-1
cdr3_aa: CSVEVGGAGEQYF

j_call: TRBJ2-5
v_call: TRBV28
cdr3_aa: CASSFPPGLRYQETQYF

j_call: TRBJ1-6
v_call: TRBV19
cdr3_aa: CATMDRGWNSPLHF

j_call: TRBJ2-1
v_call: TRBV19
cdr3_aa: CASSYPSQRTSSYNEQFF

j_call: TRBJ1-4
v_call: TRBV5-8
cdr3_aa: CASSLYVTAGGEKLFF

j_call: TRBJ1-1
v_call: TRBV19
cdr3_aa: CASSISMNTEAFF

j_call: TRBJ1-6
v_call: TRBV6-5
cdr3_aa: CASMGQSSYNSPLHF

j_call: TRBJ2-7
v_call: TRBV6-6
cdr3_aa: CASSPLLGKLVAGAPYEQYF

j_call: TRBJ2-7
v_call: TRBV7-8
cdr3_aa: CASSPGRTNHEQYF

j_call: TRBJ2-6
v_call: TRBV29-1
cdr3_aa: CSVKTSGANVLTF

j_call: TRBJ2-7
v_call: TRBV27
cdr3_aa: CTSSPLDSYEQYF

j_call: TRBJ1-5
v_call: TRBV11-2
cdr3_aa: CASSLDQGQPQHF

j_call: TRBJ2-7
v_call: TRBV29-1
cdr3_aa: CSAGQGNYEQYF

j_call: TRBJ2-2
v_call: TRBV5-1
cdr3_aa: CASSLGQGAEELFF

j_call: TRBJ2-7
v_call: TRBV11-1
cdr3_aa: CASSLDRAGGQYF

j_call: TRBJ1-3
v_call: TRBV6-5
cdr3_aa: CASRQGLGNTIYF

j_call: TRBJ1-2
v_call: TRBV28
cdr3_aa: CASSLGDRGRIYGYTF